These 24 T cell receptor beta chains came from one sample sequenced in a study of cytotoxic CD8 clonotypes in ibrutinib-treated CLL. Clones were sequenced by immunoSEQ multiplex PCR, and TCRdb holds only the in-frame ones, with some missing. The table shows 300,000 to 350,000 clones, with around four fifths occurring only once. The sequencing here drew on PBMCs, taken before ibrutinib treatment. All receptors derive from a human donor with chronic lymphocytic leukemia.

This clone was observed a single time. The chain recombines TRBV11-1 with TRBJ2-5; the match to TRBD1 covers 10 bases. The V gene's germline CDR1 is SGHAT and CDR2 FQDESV (reference sequence). The V and J ends lost 4 bases and 1 base, in that order; junction bases with no gene match: 15. This CDR3 contains 19 residues. The CDR3 protein is CASSSHSGTGVIRQETQYF. CDR3 DNA: TGTGCCAGCAGCTCTCATTCCGGGACAGGGGTGATCCGCCAAGAGACCCAGTACTTC.

This clone was detected only once. The rearrangement uses TRBV7-9 and TRBJ2-7; TRBD2 aligns across 15 bases. This CDR3 is built from 15 residues. Trimming took 5 bases from V and 4 from J; bases not matched to a gene: 3. CDR1 is SEHNR and CDR2 is FQNEAQ in the germline V gene (reference sequence). The CDR3 nucleotides are TGTGCCAGCAGCGGCGGGACTAGCGGGAGGTACGAGCAGTACTTC. It codes for CASSGGTSGRYEQYF.

V and J are TRBV28 and TRBJ2-7; 11 nucleotides match TRBD1. Germline CDR1 is MDHEN and CDR2 is SYDVKM. The CDR3 spans 14 residues. The J segment lost 4 bases and the V segment lost 3 bases, leaving 2 bases of the junction unmatched. The chain's CDR3 is CASSFGTGGYEQYF. The CDR3 DNA is TGTGCCAGCAGTTTCGGGACAGGGGGGTACGAGCAGTACTTC.

V usage is TRBV6-5 and J usage is TRBJ2-5, with D perhaps TRBD1 (5 bases). The germline V and J ends were trimmed by 5 bases and 7 bases, with 14 bases remaining between them. The CDR3 is 13 residues long. The germline CDR1 and CDR2 sequences are MNHEY and SVGAGI. The CDR3 DNA follows: TGTGCCAGCAGTGGGGCCCTAACCGGGACCCAGTACTTC. Protein product: CASSGALTGTQYF.

The chain recombines TRBV29-1 with TRBJ2-4; D gene uncertain. Germline assignment: CDR1 SQVTM and CDR2 ANQGSEA. This CDR3 comprises 14 residues. The V end was cut by 4 bases, the J end by 5 bases, with 15 bases between. The CDR3, as DNA: TGCAGCGTTGGGCAGCCGCCTCTAGAAAACATTCAGTACTTC. Its translation: CSVGQPPLENIQYF.

This sequence joins TRBV5-6 and TRBJ2-1; D may match TRBD1 or TRBD2 (5 bases each). Germline V gene data show CDR1 as SGHDT and CDR2 as YYEEEE. The length of the CDR3 is 14 residues. The V gene lost 0 bases and the J gene lost 12 bases, with 16 bases spanning the gap. The CDR3 loop is CASSLANQGGGQFF. The DNA for the CDR3 is TGTGCCAGCAGCTTGGCCAACCAGGGTGGGGGGCAGTTCTTC. Supplemented by reference TRBV5-6 and TRBJ2-1, the full variable domain reads DAGVTQSPTHLIKTRGQQVTLRCSPKSGHDTVSWYQQALGQGPQFIFQYYEEEERQRGNFPDRFSGHQFPNYSSELNVNALLLGDSALYLCASSLANQGGGQFFGPGTRLTVL.

The V gene is TRBV6-6, the J gene TRBJ1-1; 7 bases are shared with TRBD1. CDR3 length: 14 residues. The junction had 14 bases not matched to a gene; V was cut back by 8 bases and J by 8 bases. Germline-derived CDR1 and CDR2 are MNHNY and SVGAGI (reference sequence). The CDR3 DNA follows: TGTGCCAGCCAATCAACGGGAGGGGGCGAAGAAGCTTTCTTT. Its protein product is CASQSTGGGEEAFF.

This clone appeared a few times. The chain carries TRBV5-4 and TRBJ2-7; the D is unclear. The germline V gene has CDR1 SGHNT and CDR2 YYREEE (reference sequence). V dropped 10 bases and J dropped 7 bases, with 9 bases sitting between them. The CDR3 consists of 9 residues. The CDR3 protein is CAANREQYF. CDR3 in DNA: TGTGCCGCGAATAGAGAGCAGTACTTC.

The chain is built from TRBV27 and TRBJ2-1, with 12 bases that match TRBD2. Germline V lookup: CDR1 MNHEY, CDR2 SMNVEV (reference sequence). The trim removed 2 bases at V and 1 base at J, leaving 3 bases unmatched. The CDR3 length is 17 residues. The CDR3 nucleotides are TGTGCCAGCAGTTTAAGAGGGACTAGCGGGTCCTACAATGAGCAGTTCTTC. Encoded protein: CASSLRGTSGSYNEQFF.

Turning to this clone: Other DNA sequences in the sample encode the same CDR3. The V call is TRBV19, the J call TRBJ2-7; 8 bases line up with TRBD1. The CDR3 has 14 amino acids. The junction had 2 bases not matched to a gene; V was cut back by 3 bases and J by 1 base. Germline V gene sequence: CDR1 LNHDA, CDR2 SQIVND (reference sequence). The CDR3 loop reads CASSIRDRSYEQYF. In DNA form, the CDR3 reads TGTGCCAGTAGTATTAGGGACAGGTCCTACGAGCAGTACTTC.

This clone has a handful of counts. The rearrangement joins TRBV4-1 to TRBJ1-5; D may be TRBD1 (6 bases). V lost 3 bases and J lost 14, with 17 bases in between. The CDR3 contains 13 residues. Germline V gene data show CDR1 as MGHRA and CDR2 as YSYEKL. CDR3: CASSQSSGQSEHF. CDR3 sequence (DNA): TGCGCCAGCAGCCAGAGCTCTGGACAGTCAGAGCATTTT.

The rearrangement joins TRBV5-1 to TRBJ2-3; D is unresolved. Germline V gene lookup returns CDR1 SGHRS and CDR2 YFSETQ. With 7 bases removed from V and 0 bases from J, the gap between germline ends came to 12 bases. The CDR3 contains 14 residues. CDR3 protein: CASHGRKSTDTQYF. DNA for the CDR3: TGCGCCAGCCACGGAAGGAAAAGCACAGATACGCAGTATTTT. Full variable domain (rest looked up from reference TRBV5-1 and TRBJ2-3): KAGVTQTPRYLIKTRGQQVTLSCSPISGHRSVSWYQQTPGQGLQFLFEYFSETQRNKGNFPGRFSGRQFSNSRSEMNVSTLELGDSALYLCASHGRKSTDTQYFGPGTRLTVL.

The J gene is TRBJ2-2, the V gene TRBV14; D is ambiguous. Germline CDR1 is SGHDN and CDR2 is FVKESK. The ends were cut back, 3 bases at V and 1 base at J, with 6 bases in the middle. This CDR3 region has 14 residues. The CDR3 region has the DNA TGTGCCAGCAGCCAGTTCCGGAACACCGGGGAGCTGTTTTTT. Translated: CASSQFRNTGELFF.

This clone was counted only a few times. J is TRBJ2-7 and V is TRBV4-2; no firm D call. The germline V gene encodes CDR1 LGHNA and CDR2 YNFKEQ. The V gene lost 1 base and the J gene lost 6 bases, with 4 bases spanning the gap. This CDR3 region has 11 residues. The CDR3 nucleotides read TGTGCCAGCAGCCAAGGAATCGAGCAGTACTTC. Residues: CASSQGIEQYF.

V usage is TRBV5-1 and J usage is TRBJ1-1, with D hard to call. Trimming shortened V by 0 bases and J by 0 bases, and 9 bases separated the two germline ends. The CDR3 is 15 residues long. The germline V gene encodes CDR1 SGHRS and CDR2 YFSETQ. CDR3 residues: CASSLVGRLNTEAFF. The CDR3 nucleotides are TGCGCCAGCAGCTTGGTCGGACGGTTGAACACTGAAGCTTTCTTT.

The chain carries TRBV5-1 and TRBJ1-2; D is uncertain. The V gene lost 0 bases and the J gene lost 4 bases, with 19 bases spanning the gap. The CDR3 loop spans 17 amino acids. Germline loops: CDR1 SGHRS, CDR2 YFSETQ. This CDR3 is CASSLASSGGSGYGYTF. For the CDR3, the DNA is TGCGCCAGCAGCTTGGCCAGTTCGGGCGGCTCTGGCTATGGCTACACCTTC.

J is TRBJ1-5 and V is TRBV28; 10 bases fit TRBD1. CDR3 length: 16 amino acids. J lost 2 bases, V lost 3 bases, and 4 bases had no gene match. Germline V gives CDR1 MDHEN, CDR2 SYDVKM. CDR3 nucleotide sequence: TGTGCCAGCAGTTTGGCCGGGACAGGGGGCAATCAGCCCCAGCATTTT. It specifies CASSLAGTGGNQPQHF.

The chain recombines TRBV5-6 with TRBJ2-1, with 7 bases that match TRBD2. The CDR3 is 14 amino acids. The V gene's germline CDR1 is SGHDT and CDR2 YYEEEE. V shed 1 base, J shed 4 bases, and the junction held 2 bases outside the gene matches. The CDR3 spells CASSLLAGYNEQFF. In DNA form, the CDR3 reads TGTGCCAGCAGCTTGTTAGCGGGTTACAATGAGCAGTTCTTC.

The chain couples TRBV19 to TRBJ2-7, with 8 bases that match TRBD2. V shed 7 bases, J shed 5 bases, and the junction held 10 bases outside the gene matches. Germline loops: CDR1 LNHDA, CDR2 SQIVND (reference sequence). The CDR3 is 14 residues long. The CDR3 is CASIPTGGSHEQYF. The CDR3 DNA is TGTGCCAGTATCCCCACGGGGGGGTCCCACGAGCAGTACTTC.

The chain couples TRBV7-2 to TRBJ1-1; D unclear. V was cut by 3 bases and J by 11 bases, with 16 bases left in between. The CDR3 has 13 residues. In germline, CDR1 is SGHTA, CDR2 FQGNSA. The CDR3 coding sequence is TGTGCCAGCAGCTTGAAAGGGTTGGATTTGGCTTTCTTT. Its translation: CASSLKGLDLAFF.

Only a few counts were recorded for this clone. This chain links TRBV11-2 with TRBJ1-5; D possibly corresponds to TRBD1 (6 bases). Trimming took off 4 bases at V and 2 bases at J, with 9 bases between the two ends. CDR3 length: 14 residues. Germline V gives CDR1 SGHAT, CDR2 FQNNGV. In nucleotides, the CDR3 is TGTGCCAGCAGCTACGCAGGGGGCAATCAGCCCCAGCATTTT. Its protein product is CASSYAGGNQPQHF.

CDR3 region: CASSYTTTGDGYTF. In nucleotides, the CDR3 is TGTGCCAGCAGCTATACCACAACAGGGGATGGCTACACCTTC. The V and J genes are TRBV27 and TRBJ1-2, with 7 nucleotides matching TRBD1. The ends lost 6 bases at V and 6 bases at J; junction bases unmatched: 10. CDR3 length equals 14 residues. Germline lookup yields CDR1 MNHEY and CDR2 SMNVEV (reference sequence).

The rearrangement links TRBV27 to TRBJ1-1; D is undetermined. Germline assignment: CDR1 MNHEY and CDR2 SMNVEV (reference sequence). Trimming left V 6 bases short and J 1 base short, with 9 bases between. The CDR3 sequence is 13 residues long. CDR3 region: CASREQRNTEAFF. The DNA for the CDR3 is TGTGCCAGCAGAGAACAGAGGAACACTGAAGCTTTCTTT.

This clone was found once. The chain combines TRBV11-3 with TRBJ2-6; D not certain. The germline CDR1 and CDR2 sequences are SGHNT and YENEEA. The CDR3 has 15 residues. Deletions cut 4 bases from V and 0 bases from J, with 7 bases between. This chain's CDR3 is CASSWTGSGANVLTF. The CDR3 DNA reads as TGTGCCAGCAGCTGGACGGGCTCTGGGGCCAACGTCCTGACTTTC.